Below are 26 T cell receptor beta chains sequenced from a single sample in a study of STAT3 mutations in large granular lymphocyte leukemia. Study-level points and caveats: In T-cell large granular lymphocyte leukemia, about half of patients showed multiple immunodominant subclonotypes.

Libraries were prepared by immunoSEQ multiplex PCR; TCRdb keeps only in-frame clonotypes and omits some of them. The data show some 30,000 clones, 86% seen once. Antigens for these TCRs are unknown. Sequencing input: peripheral blood mononuclear cells. These receptors were obtained from a man aged 55-75 years with T-cell large granular lymphocyte leukemia. Some clones in this sample may be carry-over from other donors' samples.

The chain recombines TRBV7-9 with TRBJ2-1; the D gene could be TRBD1 or TRBD2 (5 bases each). Germline CDR1 reads SEHNR; CDR2 reads FQNEAQ (reference sequence). This CDR3 contains 13 residues. V shed 5 bases and J shed 9 bases, with 14 bases lying between them. The CDR3 nucleotides read TGTGCCAGCAGCCCCCAGGGAGTCGGTGAGCAGTTCTTC. Residues: CASSPQGVGEQFF.

The rearrangement uses TRBV4-2 and TRBJ2-7; 8 bases are shared with TRBD1. The CDR3 totals 14 residues. V gave up 1 base and J gave up 2 bases; unmatched junction bases: 1. Germline assignment: CDR1 LGHNA and CDR2 YNFKEQ. The CDR3 DNA follows: TGTGCCAGCAGCCAAGGACAGGGGACCTACGAGCAGTACTTC. Translation gives CASSQGQGTYEQYF.

V gene TRBV5-1 combines with J gene TRBJ2-7, with 9 bases matching TRBD1. The V gene's germline CDR1 is SGHRS and CDR2 YFSETQ. The CDR3 runs to 13 residues. The V gene end was trimmed by 4 bases and the J gene end by 5 bases; junction bases not matched to a gene: 4. In DNA form, the CDR3 reads TGCGCCAGCAGCGATACAGGGGGCGACGAGCAGTACTTC. Its translation: CASSDTGGDEQYF.

The chain uses TRBV7-2 and TRBJ2-5, with 9 bases that match TRBD1. This CDR3 comprises 14 residues. The germline V gene has CDR1 SGHTA and CDR2 FQGNSA. The trim removed 5 bases at V and 5 bases at J, leaving 6 bases unmatched. This chain's CDR3 is CASSIQGARETQYF. In DNA, the CDR3 is TGTGCCAGCAGCATACAGGGGGCAAGGGAGACCCAGTACTTC.

This clone showed up just a few times. One junction end does not reproduce the germline sequence, and a read error may be involved. The gene calls are TRBV27 and TRBJ1-1, with 7 nucleotides matching TRBD1. Germline CDR1 is MNHEY and CDR2 is SMNVEV (reference sequence). This CDR3 comprises 11 residues. This chain's CDR3 is CASSSGTASVF. CDR3 sequence (DNA): TGTGCCAGCAGTTCCGGGACAGCGTCGGTCTTT.

The chain has TRBV7-9 and TRBJ1-1; the match to TRBD1 covers 9 bases. The CDR3 has 15 amino acids. The germline V gene encodes CDR1 SEHNR and CDR2 FQNEAQ (reference sequence). The junction had 10 bases not matched to a gene; V was cut back by 5 bases and J by 6 bases. CDR3 sequence (DNA): TGTGCCAGCAGCCAAAGTGGACAGGGGAATGCTGAAGCTTTCTTT. Residues: CASSQSGQGNAEAFF.

The table lists this clone with a few counts. The rearrangement joins TRBV6-5 to TRBJ1-1; no definite D call. The CDR3 has 14 amino acids. Germline loops: CDR1 MNHEY, CDR2 SVGAGI. The V and J ends lost 0 bases and 1 base respectively, with 6 bases between them. CDR3 loop: CASSYSPGNTEAFF. Written as DNA, the CDR3 is TGTGCCAGCAGTTACTCTCCGGGGAACACTGAAGCTTTCTTT.

This chain uses TRBV2 with TRBJ2-6; unclear D gene. The CDR3 is made up of 14 amino acids. The germline V and J ends were trimmed by 3 bases and 0 bases, with 3 bases remaining between them. In germline, CDR1 is SNHLY, CDR2 FYNNEI. CDR3 amino acids: CASSDRSGANVLTF. The DNA of the CDR3 is TGTGCCAGCAGTGACCGCTCTGGGGCCAACGTCCTGACTTTC.

V and J are TRBV7-9 and TRBJ1-2; 9 positions agree with TRBD1. There are 14 residues in the CDR3. Germline CDR1 is SEHNR and CDR2 is FQNEAQ (reference sequence). Trimming took 4 bases from V and 8 from J; bases not matched to a gene: 8. CDR3 loop: CASSSRTGAGGYTF. The CDR3, as DNA: TGTGCCAGCAGCTCCCGGACAGGGGCGGGCGGCTACACCTTC.

The gene calls are TRBV7-8 and TRBJ1-5; D gene unclear. The V end lost 5 bases, the J end lost 0 bases, and 17 bases lay between the germline ends. This CDR3 spans 17 amino acids. In germline, CDR1 is SGHVS, CDR2 FQNEAQ. The CDR3 region has the DNA TGTGCCAGCAGCCGCTTAATTTTCAGTGATAGCAATCAGCCCCAGCATTTT. Translating it yields CASSRLIFSDSNQPQHF.

The chain links TRBV7-3 to TRBJ2-2, with D perhaps TRBD1 (6 bases). V was trimmed by 6 bases and J by 4 bases, leaving 12 bases between them. Germline CDR1 SGHTA, CDR2 FQGTGA. The CDR3 sequence is 14 residues long. The chain's CDR3 is CASSPGQLTGELFF. CDR3 nucleotides: TGTGCCAGCAGTCCGGGACAACTCACCGGGGAGCTGTTTTTT.

V and J are TRBV4-3 and TRBJ2-7; 8 nucleotides line up with TRBD1. There are 15 residues in the CDR3. The trim removed 4 bases at V and 4 bases at J, leaving 9 bases unmatched. Germline V lookup: CDR1 LGHNA, CDR2 YSLEER. For the CDR3, the DNA is TGCGCCAGCAGCCTCAGCTCCAGGGGGCATTACGAGCAGTACTTC. The encoded protein is CASSLSSRGHYEQYF.

The rearrangement uses TRBV7-9 and TRBJ1-5, with D unclear. Per the germline V gene, CDR1 is SEHNR and CDR2 is FQNEAQ (reference sequence). This CDR3 comprises 12 residues. V was clipped by 1 base and J by 12 bases, with 10 bases between them. DNA of the CDR3: TGTGCCAGCAGCTTAGGGAGCGGGGACCAGCATTTT. It translates to CASSLGSGDQHF.

This chain joins TRBV28 and TRBJ2-7; TRBD1 matches 10 bases. This CDR3 has 18 residues. The germline gives CDR1 MDHEN, CDR2 SYDVKM. The trim removed 5 bases at V and 3 bases at J, leaving 16 bases unmatched. The CDR3 reads CASSPQTFSGQGIYEQYF. The CDR3 DNA follows: TGTGCCAGCAGTCCCCAAACATTTTCGGGACAGGGGATCTACGAGCAGTACTTC.

The rearrangement uses TRBV6-5 and TRBJ2-7; TRBD1 matches at 7 bases. Germline V CDR1 and CDR2: MNHEY, SVGAGI. Losses at the gene ends were 2 bases for V and 3 bases for J; bases not matched to a gene: 4. This CDR3 is 14 amino acids long. The CDR3 DNA reads TGTGCCAGCAGTTACCAACGACAGGGCTACGAGCAGTACTTC. Translating gives CASSYQRQGYEQYF.

This clone has a single count. The chain uses TRBV11-1 and TRBJ2-3; 7 bases are a match to TRBD1. The CDR3 sequence is 15 residues long. The V and J ends lost 6 bases and 1 base, in that order; junction bases with no gene match: 7. CDR1 is SGHAT, CDR2 FQDESV, per germline (reference sequence). Here the CDR3 DNA reads TGTGCCAGCAGTCCTTGGACAGGAGGCACAGATACGCAGTATTTT. It translates to CASSPWTGGTDTQYF.

This chain links TRBV5-1 with TRBJ2-2; no firm D call. The germline gives CDR1 SGHRS, CDR2 YFSETQ. The CDR3 runs to 14 residues. V dropped 4 bases and J dropped 0 bases, with 7 bases sitting between them. The CDR3 reads CASSASPNTGELFF. For the CDR3, the DNA is TGCGCCAGCAGCGCCAGTCCGAACACCGGGGAGCTGTTTTTT.

The chain has TRBV4-3 and TRBJ2-1; TRBD2 matches at 9 bases. Trimming cost V 11 bases and J 6 bases; bases outside gene matches: 11. This CDR3 has 14 amino acids. CDR1 is LGHNA and CDR2 is YSLEER in the germline V gene. DNA for the CDR3: TGCGCCTCGAGCACGGGGACTAGCCTCAATGAGCAGTTCTTC. It codes for CASSTGTSLNEQFF.

The chain is built from TRBV5-1 and TRBJ2-3; 11 nucleotides line up with TRBD2. This CDR3 has 15 residues. V was clipped by 2 bases and J by 4 bases; unmatched bases: 3. Germline CDR1 SGHRS, CDR2 YFSETQ. The CDR3 is CASSFSGRGADTQYF. As DNA, the CDR3 is TGCGCCAGCAGCTTTAGCGGGAGGGGTGCAGATACGCAGTATTTT.

The rearrangement uses TRBV28 and TRBJ2-7; 13 positions agree with TRBD2. V shed 2 bases and J 12 bases; nucleotides not matched to a gene: 7. The CDR3 length is 14 residues. Germline lookup yields CDR1 MDHEN and CDR2 SYDVKM. CDR3 nucleotide sequence: TGTGCCAGCAGTTTAGGGACAGGGACTAGCGGGACGTACTTC. This codes for CASSLGTGTSGTYF. The full variable domain, rest sourced from reference TRBV28 and TRBJ2-7, is DVKVTQSSRYLVKRTGEKVFLECVQDMDHENMFWYRQDPGLGLRLIYFSYDVKMKEKGDIPEGYSVSREKKERFSLILESASTNQTSMYLCASSLGTGTSGTYFGPGTRLTVT.

This sequence joins TRBV5-1 and TRBJ2-7; perhaps TRBD1 as D (6 bases). The V and J ends lost 0 bases and 4 bases respectively, with 11 bases between them. CDR3 length equals 14 residues. From germline, CDR1 is SGHRS and CDR2 YFSETQ. CDR3 nucleotides: TGCGCCAGCAGCTTGGGACAGGCAGGGTACGAGCAGTACTTC. It specifies CASSLGQAGYEQYF.

In nucleotides, the CDR3 is TGTGCCAGCAGCCCTCCCCGACAGGGCTCGGGCTACACCTTC. It specifies CASSPPRQGSGYTF. V is TRBV9 and J is TRBJ1-2, with 7 bases aligning to TRBD1. V lost 4 bases to trimming and J lost 8 bases; unmatched junction nucleotides: 11. The length of the CDR3 is 14 residues. The germline V gene has CDR1 SGDLS and CDR2 YYNGEE.

V and J are TRBV5-4 and TRBJ2-3, with TRBD2 matching over 7 bases. The CDR3 covers 16 residues. Trimming took 7 bases from V and 0 from J; bases not matched to a gene: 11. From germline, CDR1 is SGHNT and CDR2 YYREEE (reference sequence). The CDR3 here is CASAREGPTSTDTQYF. DNA of the CDR3: TGTGCCAGCGCGAGGGAGGGTCCAACTAGCACAGATACGCAGTATTTT. Full variable domain (remainder filled in from reference TRBV5-4 and TRBJ2-3): ETGVTQSPTHLIKTRGQQVTLRCSSQSGHNTVSWYQQALGQGPQFIFQYYREEENGRGNFPPRFSGLQFPNYSSELNVNALELDDSALYLCASAREGPTSTDTQYFGPGTRLTVL.

This clone came up a few times. The V and J genes are TRBV25-1 and TRBJ2-3; D is unclear. V lost 5 bases and J 7 bases, leaving 7 bases between the germline ends. Germline CDR1 and CDR2: MGHDK and SYGVNS. The length of the CDR3 is 11 residues. In DNA, the CDR3 is TGTGCCAGCAGTAACCCGAATACGCAGTATTTT. Translating it yields CASSNPNTQYF.

The V gene is TRBV2, the J gene TRBJ1-4, with 9 bases identical to TRBD1. With 7 bases clipped from V and 4 bases from J, the junction kept 7 bases outside the gene matches. This CDR3 contains 15 residues. Germline V CDR1 and CDR2: SNHLY, FYNNEI. The CDR3 nucleotides are TGTGCCAGCATGGACGGGACAGGGCTTAATGAAAAACTGTTTTTT. This encodes CASMDGTGLNEKLFF.

This sequence joins TRBV5-1 and TRBJ2-7; D uncertain. In germline, CDR1 is SGHRS, CDR2 YFSETQ. This CDR3 comprises 12 residues. Trimming removed 6 bases at V and 3 bases at J, with 10 bases between. CDR3 DNA sequence: TGCGCCAGCAATGAGAACGGCTACGAGCAGTACTTC. This encodes CASNENGYEQYF.